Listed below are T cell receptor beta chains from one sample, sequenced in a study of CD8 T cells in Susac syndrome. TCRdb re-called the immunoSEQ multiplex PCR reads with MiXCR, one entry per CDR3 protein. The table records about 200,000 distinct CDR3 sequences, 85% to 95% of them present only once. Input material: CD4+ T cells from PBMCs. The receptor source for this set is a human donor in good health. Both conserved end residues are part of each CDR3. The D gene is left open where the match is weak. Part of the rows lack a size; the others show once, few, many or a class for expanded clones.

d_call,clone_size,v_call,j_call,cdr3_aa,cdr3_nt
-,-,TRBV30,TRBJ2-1,CAWNPGAPNEQFF,TGTGCCTGGAATCCCGGGGCCCCCAATGAGCAGTTCTTC
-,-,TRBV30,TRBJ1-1,CAWSGQNTEAFF,TGTGCCTGGAGTGGCCAGAACACTGAAGCTTTCTTT
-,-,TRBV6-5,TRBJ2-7,CASSYQQGSYEQYF,TGTGCCAGCAGTTACCAACAGGGCTCCTACGAGCAGTACTTC
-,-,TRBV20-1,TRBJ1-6,CSARDNKGYSPLHF,TGCAGTGCTAGAGATAATAAAGGTTATTCACCCCTCCACTTT
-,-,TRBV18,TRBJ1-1,CASLTEVRTEAFF,TGTGCCAGTCTCACGGAGGTAAGAACTGAAGCTTTCTTT
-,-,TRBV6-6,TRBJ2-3,CASSLLEDTQYF,TGTGCCAGCAGCCTTCTAGAGGATACGCAGTATTTT
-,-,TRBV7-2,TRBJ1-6,CASVPGSGRPPLHF,TGTGCCAGCGTGCCGGGTTCTGGGAGGCCACCCCTCCACTTT
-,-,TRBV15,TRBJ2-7,CATSREGGKGVSYEQYF,TGTGCCACCAGCAGAGAAGGAGGCAAGGGTGTCTCCTACGAGCAGTACTTC
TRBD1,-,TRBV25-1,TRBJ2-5,CASSAGQQETQYF,TGTGCCAGCAGTGCGGGACAGCAAGAGACCCAGTACTTC
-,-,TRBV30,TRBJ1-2,CAWSQPQGYTF,TGTGCCTGGTCCCAACCGCAGGGCTACACCTTC
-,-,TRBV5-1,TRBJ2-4,CASSFPAVTILAKNIQYF,TGCGCCAGCAGCTTCCCCGCGGTAACAATTCTAGCCAAAAACATTCAGTACTTC
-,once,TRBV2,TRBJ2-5,CASSEEGEETQYF,TGTGCCAGCAGTGAAGAGGGGGAAGAGACCCAGTACTTC
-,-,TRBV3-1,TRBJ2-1,CASAPSVSSYNEQFF,TGTGCCAGCGCCCCGTCTGTGAGCTCCTACAATGAGCAGTTCTTC
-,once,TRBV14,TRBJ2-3,CASSRQLGTDTQYF,TGTGCCAGCAGCCGCCAACTCGGCACAGATACGCAGTATTTT